The T cell receptor (beta chain) under discussion was sequenced for a study of human T cells and chemical hapten exposure. Study-level background: Patients additionally received therapeutic doses of diphenylcyclopropenone on the scalp once a week, and this continued throughout the approximately 24-week study.

Indicated time point: patch test 1, 2 weeks after DPC sensitization. The sample's treatment: therapeutic diphenylcyclopropenone sensitization with weekly scalp DPC. A single record per CDR3 protein comes from TCRdb applying MiXCR to the RACE reads. The table shows approximately 74,000 distinct CDR3 sequences, with around 30% occurring only once. Germline-derived CDR1 and CDR2 are ENHRY and SYGVKD. The CDR3 is 16 amino acids. J gave up 2 bases and V 0 bases, and 3 bases lay outside the gene matches. This sequence joins TRBV10-3 and TRBJ2-1; 8 bases align to TRBD2. The TCR comes from a middle-aged man with alopecia areata. Some clones in this sample may be carry-over from other donors' samples. This material consisted of whole blood, taken in connection with sensitization to the hapten diphenylcyclopropenone (DPC). CDR3 region: CAISESTAGAYNEQFF. Written as DNA, the CDR3 is TGTGCCATCAGTGAGTCGACAGCGGGGGCCTACAATGAGCAGTTCTTC.